One and the same sample provided the 24 T cell receptor beta chains below, sequenced in a study of cytomegalovirus exposure and HLA in healthy donors. PCR was performed using 60 Vbeta and 13 Jbeta primers. Clones were read by immunoSEQ multiplex PCR, and TCRdb kept only the in-frame ones, dropping some. The data contain roughly 180,000 clones, 65% to 85% of them singletons. Sequencing input: PBMCs. These TCRs come from a female donor in good health and CMV-seronegative.

The chain carries TRBV11-1 and TRBJ2-3; TRBD1 agrees at 8 bases. Germline CDR1 reads SGHAT; CDR2 reads FQDESV (reference sequence). V dropped 5 bases and J dropped 1; count of bases not matched to a gene: 2. The CDR3 runs 14 residues. CDR3 bases: TGTGCCAGCAGCCAGACAGGGGGCACAGATACGCAGTATTTT. This translates into CASSQTGGTDTQYF. The full variable domain, in which reference TRBV11-1 and TRBJ2-3 provide the parts outside the CDR3, is EAEVAQSPRYKITEKSQAVAFWCDPISGHATLYWYRQILGQGPELLVQFQDESVVDDSQLPKDRFSAERLKGVDSTLKIQPAELGDSAMYLCASSQTGGTDTQYFGPGTRLTVL.

V usage is TRBV7-2 and J usage is TRBJ2-1; D may be TRBD2 (5 bases). Germline values: CDR1 SGHTA, CDR2 FQGNSA. V lost 3 bases and J lost 10, with 10 bases in between. This CDR3 is 12 amino acids long. Here the CDR3 reads CASSFIKREQFF. The CDR3 DNA is TGTGCCAGCAGCTTTATTAAGCGGGAGCAGTTCTTC. The full variable domain, completed using reference TRBV7-2 and TRBJ2-1, is GAGVSQSPSNKVTEKGKDVELRCDPISGHTALYWYRQSLGQGLEFLIYFQGNSAPDKSGLPSDRFSAERTGGSVSTLTIQRTQQEDSAVYLCASSFIKREQFFGPGTRLTVL.

This clone came up once. V is TRBV4-3 and J is TRBJ2-7; possible D gene TRBD2, 6 bases. In germline, CDR1 is LGHNA, CDR2 YSLEER. The V end was cut by 4 bases, the J end by 3 bases, with 16 bases between. The CDR3 extends over 15 amino acids. The CDR3 reads CASSRVTSPNYEQYF. The CDR3 DNA sequence: TGCGCCAGCAGCCGGGTGACTAGTCCTAACTACGAGCAGTACTTC.

In this sample, this clone turned up a few times. This rearrangement joins TRBV6-1 to TRBJ1-1, with TRBD1 as a possible D gene (6 bases). V was trimmed by 4 bases and J by 4 bases, leaving 13 bases between them. The CDR3 consists of 14 residues. CDR1 is MNHNS, CDR2 SASEGT, per germline. CDR3 amino acids: CASSADSFGTEAFF. In DNA, the CDR3 is TGTGCCAGCAGTGCGGACAGTTTTGGCACTGAAGCTTTCTTT.

This chain links TRBV28 with TRBJ1-1; TRBD1 is a possible D gene (5 bases). This CDR3 contains 16 residues. V was clipped by 2 bases and J by 0 bases, with 13 bases between them. Germline V gene sequence: CDR1 MDHEN, CDR2 SYDVKM. CDR3: CASSLTGGGLNTEAFF. CDR3 bases: TGTGCCAGCAGTTTAACAGGAGGAGGGCTGAACACTGAAGCTTTCTTT.

The chain couples TRBV2 to TRBJ2-1; a possible D gene is TRBD2 (6 bases). Trimming pared 6 bases from V and 4 bases from J, leaving 13 bases between. In germline, CDR1 is SNHLY, CDR2 FYNNEI. This CDR3 is built from 14 residues. CDR3 residues: CASSLGLPYNEQFF. The CDR3 nucleotides are TGTGCCAGCAGCCTGGGACTGCCATACAATGAGCAGTTCTTC.

This clone was recorded once. The J gene is TRBJ2-3, the V gene TRBV7-9; no reliable D call. The CDR3 runs 14 residues. CDR1 is SEHNR, CDR2 FQNEAQ, per germline (reference sequence). Between the trimmed V and J ends, which lost 6 bases and 0 bases, there was a span of 10 bases. The CDR3 here is CASSTSRSTDTQYF. The CDR3 DNA sequence: TGTGCCAGCAGTACCTCCAGGAGCACAGATACGCAGTATTTT.

On this clone itself: In this CDR3 the conserved last residue, phenylalanine or tryptophan, is missing, so a read error is likely. This sequence joins TRBV25-1 and TRBJ1-2, with 7 nucleotides matching TRBD1. Germline V CDR1 and CDR2: MGHDK, SYGVNS. The CDR3 is 16 residues long. V shed 1 base, J shed 3 bases, and the junction held 8 bases outside the gene matches. This CDR3 reads CASSEWAGGRDYGYTL. The CDR3 coding sequence is TGTGCCAGCAGTGAATGGGCAGGGGGAAGAGACTATGGCTACACCCTC.

This rearrangement joins TRBV29-1 to TRBJ2-7; 10 bases map to TRBD1. Germline values: CDR1 SQVTM, CDR2 ANQGSEA. With 4 bases clipped from V and 3 bases from J, the junction kept 6 bases outside the gene matches. The CDR3 sequence is 14 residues long. The CDR3 here is CSVVGDRGHYEQYF. CDR3 DNA: TGCAGCGTTGTCGGGGACAGGGGACACTACGAGCAGTACTTC.

This rearrangement joins TRBV30 to TRBJ2-1; possibly TRBD2 for D (6 bases). Germline V CDR1 and CDR2: GTSNPN, SVGIG (reference sequence). This CDR3 comprises 15 residues. V lost 2 bases and J lost 3, with 14 bases in between. CDR3 DNA sequence: TGTGCCTGGAGTCCGGGACTCGTAATCTACAATGAGCAGTTCTTC. This gives the protein CAWSPGLVIYNEQFF.

This chain links TRBV9 with TRBJ2-1, with TRBD1 matching 7 bases. V shed 3 bases and J 2 bases; nucleotides not matched to a gene: 2. The CDR3 is made up of 14 amino acids. CDR1 and CDR2 from the germline V gene are SGDLS and YYNGEE. Here the CDR3 DNA reads TGTGCCAGCAGCGACCAGGGGGCCTACAATGAGCAGTTCTTC. Translated, it gives CASSDQGAYNEQFF.

This clone was detected once. This chain uses TRBV27 with TRBJ1-6, with TRBD1 matching 8 bases. The CDR3 covers 15 residues. The J segment lost 4 bases and the V segment lost 3 bases, leaving 2 bases of the junction unmatched. CDR1 MNHEY and CDR2 SMNVEV come from the germline V gene (reference sequence). The CDR3 here is CASSFRDRYNSPLHF. In nucleotides, the CDR3 is TGTGCCAGCAGTTTCAGGGACAGGTATAATTCACCCCTCCACTTT.

The V call is TRBV4-1, the J call TRBJ1-6; D gene ambiguous. Trimming took 4 bases from V and 7 from J, leaving 14 bases between them. CDR3 length equals 15 residues. Germline CDR1 is MGHRA and CDR2 is YSYEKL. The CDR3 loop is CASSPLSVENSPLHF. The CDR3 DNA follows: TGCGCCAGCAGCCCTCTAAGCGTGGAAAATTCACCCCTCCACTTT.

This clone has only a few counts. V is TRBV19 and J is TRBJ2-2; 7 bases are a match to TRBD2. This CDR3 comprises 14 residues. Germline assignment: CDR1 LNHDA and CDR2 SQIVND (reference sequence). The J segment lost 0 bases and the V segment lost 7 bases, leaving 2 bases of the junction unmatched. CDR3 in DNA: TGTGCCAGTAAACTAGCGCCGAACACCGGGGAGCTGTTTTTT. It specifies CASKLAPNTGELFF.

The chain uses TRBV28 and TRBJ2-5; D may be TRBD2 (6 bases). The J call is doubtful: the DNA matches TRBJ2-7 better. CDR1 is MDHEN, CDR2 SYDVKM, per germline. This CDR3 has 15 amino acids. CDR3 sequence reads: CASSLFGGGTYEQYF. The CDR3 DNA is TGTGCCAGCAGTTTATTTGGGGGAGGTACCTACGAGCAGTACTTC.

The chain is built from TRBV4-1 and TRBJ1-1, with 7 bases that match TRBD1. The J segment lost 4 bases and the V segment lost 1 base, leaving 6 bases of the junction unmatched. The germline CDR1 and CDR2 sequences are MGHRA and YSYEKL. The CDR3 is made up of 15 amino acids. CDR3 DNA: TGCGCCAGCAGCCAAGTTAAGGGGGCGGTCACTGAAGCTTTCTTT. Encoded protein: CASSQVKGAVTEAFF.

To note about this clone: A read error may account for a junction end that differs from germline. The rearrangement joins TRBV7-9 to TRBJ2-1; 7 bases are shared with TRBD1. CDR3 length: 12 amino acids. CDR1 and CDR2 (germline): SEHNR, FQNEAQ (reference sequence). In DNA, the CDR3 is TGTTCCAGCAGCTACAGGGGCTATGAGCAGTTCTTC. Translating it yields CSSSYRGYEQFF.

V and J are TRBV30 and TRBJ1-3; no clear D gene. The CDR3 extends over 16 amino acids. The ends were cut back, 0 bases at V and 2 bases at J, with 14 bases in the middle. The germline CDR1 and CDR2 sequences are GTSNPN and SVGIG (reference sequence). CDR3 in amino acids: CAWSVRGDWTGNTIYF. CDR3 in DNA: TGTGCCTGGAGTGTACGAGGAGATTGGACTGGAAACACCATATATTTT.

The J gene is TRBJ1-2, the V gene TRBV7-9, with D unresolved. There are 13 residues in the CDR3. Germline CDR1 and CDR2: SEHNR and FQNEAQ (reference sequence). Trimming took 2 bases from V and 5 from J, leaving 9 bases between them. CDR3: CASSLLISYGYTF. CDR3 sequence (DNA): TGTGCCAGCAGCTTACTAATCTCATATGGCTACACCTTC.

The chain has TRBV28 and TRBJ1-1; 7 bases fit TRBD1. Germline assignment: CDR1 MDHEN and CDR2 SYDVKM. This CDR3 region has 15 residues. V lost 10 bases, J lost 4 bases, and 15 bases stayed unmatched. This CDR3 is CANRKLGSGGTEAFF. In nucleotides, the CDR3 is TGTGCCAACAGAAAACTTGGGTCAGGGGGCACTGAAGCTTTCTTT.

V and J are TRBV2 and TRBJ1-5; D is undetermined. The germline gives CDR1 SNHLY, CDR2 FYNNEI. CDR3 length equals 13 residues. Trimming stripped 5 bases from V and 1 base from J, with 6 bases between. The CDR3 coding sequence is TGTGCCAGCAGTTCGGAGAGCAATCAGCCCCAGCATTTT. Translating it yields CASSSESNQPQHF.

The chain combines TRBV30 with TRBJ1-2; 7 nucleotides line up with TRBD1. From germline, CDR1 is GTSNPN and CDR2 SVGIG (reference sequence). CDR3 length equals 13 residues. Unmatched junction bases numbered 3, after V lost 4 bases and J lost 1 base. Here the CDR3 reads CAWMGQLNYGYTF. The CDR3 nucleotides are TGTGCCTGGATGGGACAGCTTAACTATGGCTACACCTTC.

The chain joins TRBV19 to TRBJ2-7, with 7 bases matching TRBD1. This CDR3 region has 14 residues. Germline V CDR1 and CDR2: LNHDA, SQIVND (reference sequence). Losses at the gene ends were 6 bases for V and 2 bases for J; bases not matched to a gene: 7. Written as DNA, the CDR3 is TGTGCCAGTAGCTCGGGACAGCCTCCCTACGAGCAGTACTTC. This translates into CASSSGQPPYEQYF.

The V call is TRBV5-4, the J call TRBJ2-7; 7 bases fit TRBD1. CDR1 and CDR2 from the germline V gene are SGHNT and YYREEE (reference sequence). The CDR3 runs 15 residues. V was clipped by 1 base and J by 3 bases; unmatched bases: 7. The CDR3 protein is CASSLKGAQNYEQYF. In DNA form, the CDR3 reads TGTGCCAGCAGCTTGAAGGGGGCTCAGAACTACGAGCAGTACTTC. Drawing the rest from reference TRBV5-4 and TRBJ2-7, the complete variable domain is ETGVTQSPTHLIKTRGQQVTLRCSSQSGHNTVSWYQQALGQGPQFIFQYYREEENGRGNFPPRFSGLQFPNYSSELNVNALELDDSALYLCASSLKGAQNYEQYFGPGTRLTVT.